This T cell receptor beta chain was identified in a study of T cells in Graves' hyperthyroidism and ophthalmopathy. About the research overall: Peripheral blood was obtained at initial diagnosis, preceding any treatment. Study observations and caveats: In blood, most of the thyroid clonotypes expanded above 0.001 were also present.

This clonotype was picked up a small number of times. Antigen: not known. Each diagnosis drew on symptoms, thyroxine, TRAb, thyroid ultrasound and orbital computed tomography findings. It was 8.5 to 10 ml of fresh peripheral blood that supplied the PBMCs. RNA transcripts provided the source from which TCR beta CDR3 regions were amplified. HTBI primers were employed in a first-round RT-PCR of the TCR CDR3. TCRdb fed the multiplex PCR reads into MiXCR, producing one record per CDR3 protein. The table shows fewer than 650,000 distinct CDR3 sequences, with about 14% occurring only once. The CDR3 extends over 14 amino acids. The V and J ends lost 3 bases and 1 base respectively, with 6 bases between them.

The genes are TRBV12-3 or TRBV12-4 and TRBJ2-2; no clear D. The specimen sequenced was blood. The receptor was isolated from a woman younger than 35 with Graves' ophthalmopathy. The CDR3 nucleotides are TGTGCCAGCAGTTTTATCTGGAACACCGGGGAGCTGTTTTTT. The encoded protein is CASSFIWNTGELFF.